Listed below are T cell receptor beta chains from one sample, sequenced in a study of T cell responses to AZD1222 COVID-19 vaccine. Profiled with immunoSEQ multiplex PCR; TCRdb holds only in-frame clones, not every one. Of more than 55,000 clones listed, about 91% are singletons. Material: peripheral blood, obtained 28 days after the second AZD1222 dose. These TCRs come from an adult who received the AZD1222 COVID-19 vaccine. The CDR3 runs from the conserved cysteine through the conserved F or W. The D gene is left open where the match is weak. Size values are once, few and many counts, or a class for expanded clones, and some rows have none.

DNA: TGTGCCAGCAGCGTAGCGGGGGATAGCAATCAGCCCCAGCATTTT; CDR3: CASSVAGDSNQPQHF; V: TRBV9; size: .; D: .; J: TRBJ1-5
DNA: TGTGCCAGCAGCCCCAGTTGGGACTATGGCTACACCTTC; CDR3: CASSPSWDYGYTF; V: TRBV9; size: .; D: .; J: TRBJ1-2
DNA: TGTGCCAGCAGTCCCATAGTCGGGGAGCTGTTTTTT; CDR3: CASSPIVGELFF; V: TRBV27; size: .; D: .; J: TRBJ2-2
DNA: TGTGCCAGCAGCTTAGCCCGTATCGGGGAGCTGTTTTTT; CDR3: CASSLARIGELFF; V: TRBV7-9; size: .; D: .; J: TRBJ2-2
DNA: TGTGCCAGCAGCTTAGCGCCTCAGGGTTACGAGCAGTACTTC; CDR3: CASSLAPQGYEQYF; V: TRBV7-2; size: .; D: .; J: TRBJ2-7
DNA: TGTGCCAGCAGCCCAGCCCTTTCTAACTATGGCTACACCTTC; CDR3: CASSPALSNYGYTF; V: TRBV28; size: .; D: .; J: TRBJ1-2
DNA: TGTGCCAGCAGCCAGTCAGCGGGGGGGTCCCTGGAGACCCAGTACTTC; CDR3: CASSQSAGGSLETQYF; V: TRBV4-2; size: .; D: TRBD2; J: TRBJ2-5
DNA: TGTGCCAGCAGCATGCTCCGAGGGGGTCGAGATGAAAAACTGTTTTTT; CDR3: CASSMLRGGRDEKLFF; V: TRBV11-2; size: few; D: .; J: TRBJ1-4
DNA: TGCGCCAGCAGACCGCTGGACTTCGGCTACGAGCAGTACTTC; CDR3: CASRPLDFGYEQYF; V: TRBV5-1; size: .; D: .; J: TRBJ2-7
DNA: TGTGCCAGCAGCTCCGGGGGACTAGCGGGGAAGGGCCAAGAGACCCAGTACTTC; CDR3: CASSSGGLAGKGQETQYF; V: TRBV5-5; size: .; D: TRBD2; J: TRBJ2-5
DNA: TGTGCCAGCAGCTTAGCGCAGTCGGGAGGGGGTACCGGGGAGCTGTTTTTT; CDR3: CASSLAQSGGGTGELFF; V: TRBV7-6; size: .; D: TRBD2; J: TRBJ2-2
DNA: TGTGCCACCCGTCTCCGGGACAGACCTTATGGCTACACCTTC; CDR3: CATRLRDRPYGYTF; V: TRBV19; size: .; D: TRBD1; J: TRBJ1-2
DNA: TGTGCCAGCAGCTCTCAGTCCGGCACTGAAGCTTTCTTT; CDR3: CASSSQSGTEAFF; V: TRBV7-8; size: few; D: .; J: TRBJ1-1
DNA: TGTGCCAGCAGTTTGTTTAGCGGGGGGGACAATGAGCAGTTCTTC; CDR3: CASSLFSGGDNEQFF; V: TRBV28; size: .; D: TRBD2; J: TRBJ2-1
DNA: TGTGCCATCAGACGACAGGGGGTGAACACTGAAGCTTTCTTT; CDR3: CAIRRQGVNTEAFF; V: TRBV10-3; size: .; D: TRBD1; J: TRBJ1-1
DNA: TGTGCCAGCAGCTTCGACGACTCCGGGAATGAGCAGTTCTTC; CDR3: CASSFDDSGNEQFF; V: TRBV11-2; size: .; D: .; J: TRBJ2-1
DNA: TGTGCCAGCTCACCCAGGGACAACTCCTACGAGCAGTACTTC; CDR3: CASSPRDNSYEQYF; V: TRBV18; size: .; D: .; J: TRBJ2-7
DNA: TGTGCCAGCAGTGAACTTGGGACAGCTATAGCCAAAAACATTCAGTACTTC; CDR3: CASSELGTAIAKNIQYF; V: TRBV6-1; size: few; D: TRBD1; J: TRBJ2-4
DNA: TGTGCCAGTAGTATCTTTTACGGGGACAGGGGGGGCACTGAAGCTTTCTTT; CDR3: CASSIFYGDRGGTEAFF; V: TRBV19; size: .; D: TRBD1; J: TRBJ1-1
DNA: TGCAGCGTTAAAACCCCACGGGACAGGAATTCCTACGAGCAGTACTTC; CDR3: CSVKTPRDRNSYEQYF; V: TRBV29-1; size: .; D: TRBD1; J: TRBJ2-7
DNA: TGTGCCAGCAGCCCCCTTAGCGGGAGTCCGTACGAGCAGTACTTC; CDR3: CASSPLSGSPYEQYF; V: TRBV7-6; size: .; D: TRBD2; J: TRBJ2-7
DNA: TGCGCCAGCAGCCAAGTAGCCGGGTTTTCCTACGAGCAGTACTTC; CDR3: CASSQVAGFSYEQYF; V: TRBV4-3; size: .; D: .; J: TRBJ2-7
DNA: TGTGCCAGCAGCCGTAGCGGGGGCTTAGAGACCCAGTACTTC; CDR3: CASSRSGGLETQYF; V: TRBV27; size: .; D: TRBD2; J: TRBJ2-5
DNA: TGTGCCAGCAGCTTATATTCCCCCCGGCCGCTGAACACCGGGGAGCTGTTTTTT; CDR3: CASSLYSPRPLNTGELFF; V: TRBV11-2; size: once; D: .; J: TRBJ2-2
DNA: TGTGCCAGCAGCTCTTCGAAGGGACTACAAAAAGGAGATACGCAGTATTTT; CDR3: CASSSSKGLQKGDTQYF; V: TRBV6-2/TRBV6-3; size: .; D: TRBD2; J: TRBJ2-3
DNA: TGTGCCAGCAGCCAACAGATCCAGGAGACCCAGTACTTC; CDR3: CASSQQIQETQYF; V: TRBV3-1/TRBV3-2; size: .; D: .; J: TRBJ2-5
DNA: TGCGCCAGCAGCTTGGCAGGCAGACTCTCTGGAAACACCATATATTTT; CDR3: CASSLAGRLSGNTIYF; V: TRBV5-1; size: once; D: .; J: TRBJ1-3
DNA: TGTGCCAGCAGCTTGGGGGGCATGAACACTGAAGCTTTCTTT; CDR3: CASSLGGMNTEAFF; V: TRBV5-4; size: once; D: .; J: TRBJ1-1
DNA: TGTGCCAGCAGTTCCCCCATGGGACGGAGATACGAGCAGTACTTC; CDR3: CASSSPMGRRYEQYF; V: TRBV6-5; size: few; D: .; J: TRBJ2-7